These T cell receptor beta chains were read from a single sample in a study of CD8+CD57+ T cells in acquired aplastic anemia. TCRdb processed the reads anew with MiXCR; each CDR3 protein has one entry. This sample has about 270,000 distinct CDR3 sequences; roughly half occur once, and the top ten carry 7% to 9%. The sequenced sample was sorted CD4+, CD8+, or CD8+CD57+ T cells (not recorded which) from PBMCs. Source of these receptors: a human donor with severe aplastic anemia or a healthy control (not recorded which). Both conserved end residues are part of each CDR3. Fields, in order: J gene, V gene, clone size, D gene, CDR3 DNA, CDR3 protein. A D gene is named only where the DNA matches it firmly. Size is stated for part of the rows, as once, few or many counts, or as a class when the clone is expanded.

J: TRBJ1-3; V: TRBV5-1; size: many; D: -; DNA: TGCGCCAGCAGCTTCGGCGGAGACTCTGGAAACACCATATATTTT; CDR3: CASSFGGDSGNTIYF
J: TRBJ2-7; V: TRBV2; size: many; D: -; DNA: TGTGCCAGCAGAGTAGGCCCCTACGAGCAGTACTTC; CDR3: CASRVGPYEQYF
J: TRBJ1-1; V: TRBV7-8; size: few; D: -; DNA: TGTGCCAGCAGCTTTAGAGGGGAACAGGCTGACCCTAACACTGAAGCTTTCTTT; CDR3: CASSFRGEQADPNTEAFF
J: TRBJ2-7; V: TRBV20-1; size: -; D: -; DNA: -; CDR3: CSAKLAPQETQYFGPGEQYF
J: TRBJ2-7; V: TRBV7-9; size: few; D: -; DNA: TGTGCCAGCAGCTTAGCGGGCGCAGCGTACGAGCAGTACTTC; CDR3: CASSLAGAAYEQYF
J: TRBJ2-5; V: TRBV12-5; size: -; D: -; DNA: TGTGCTAGTGGGAAGGGGGATGAGACCCAGTACTTC; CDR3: CASGKGDETQYF
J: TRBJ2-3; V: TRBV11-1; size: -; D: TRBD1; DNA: TGTGCCGGCAGCTGGAGGACAGGGACAGATACGCAGTACTTT; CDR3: CAGSWRTGTDTQYF
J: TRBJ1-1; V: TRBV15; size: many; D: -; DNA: TGTGCCGCTGGGGGAGGGAATCGGCTCACTGAAGCTTTCTTT; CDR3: CAAGGGNRLTEAFF
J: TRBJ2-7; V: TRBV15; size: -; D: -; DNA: TGTGCCACCAGCAGAGATCGGACGGGGGGCACCTACGAGCAGTACTTC; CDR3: CATSRDRTGGTYEQYF
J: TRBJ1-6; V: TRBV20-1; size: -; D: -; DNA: TGCAGTGCTAGAGTAGGGAATAAGAATTCACCCCTCCACTTC; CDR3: CSARVGNKNSPLHF
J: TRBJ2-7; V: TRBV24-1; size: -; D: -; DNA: TGTGCCACCAGTGGCGCCGGAAGCTCCTACGAGCAGTACTTC; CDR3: CATSGAGSSYEQYF
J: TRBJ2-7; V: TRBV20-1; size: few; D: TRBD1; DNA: TGCAGCGCTAACAACGGGGACAGCTCCCTCGAGCAGTACTTC; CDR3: CSANNGDSSLEQYF
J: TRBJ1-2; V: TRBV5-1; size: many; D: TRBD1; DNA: TGCGCCAGCAGCTTGGGACAGGGCGGCAACTATGGCTACACCTTC; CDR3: CASSLGQGGNYGYTF
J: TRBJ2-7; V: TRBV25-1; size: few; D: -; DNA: TGTGCCAGCAGTGAATCCTCAGCTCGTTCCTACGAGCAGTACTTC; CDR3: CASSESSARSYEQYF
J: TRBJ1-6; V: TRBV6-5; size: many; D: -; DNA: TGTGCCAGCAGTTACTCAGATATCGGGAGCTCCTATAATTCACCCCTCCACTTT; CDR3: CASSYSDIGSSYNSPLHF
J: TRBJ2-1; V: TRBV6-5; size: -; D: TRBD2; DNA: TGTGCCAGCAGTTACCGGGCGGGGGGGCCGGTAAATGAGCAGTTCTTC; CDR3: CASSYRAGGPVNEQFF
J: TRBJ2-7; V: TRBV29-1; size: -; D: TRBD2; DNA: TGCAGCGTGAGACTAGCGGCATCCTACGAGCAGTACTTC; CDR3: CSVRLAASYEQYF
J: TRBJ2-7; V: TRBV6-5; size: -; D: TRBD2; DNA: TGTGCCAGCAGCCTGACAGGGAGCGGGGGGTACGAGCAGTACTTC; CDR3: CASSLTGSGGYEQYF
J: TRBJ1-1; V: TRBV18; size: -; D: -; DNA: TGTGCCAGCTCGCCTTTGGGCGCGAACACTGAAGCTTTCTTT; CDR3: CASSPLGANTEAFF
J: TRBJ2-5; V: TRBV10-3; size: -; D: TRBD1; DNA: TGTGCCATCAGTGAGTCCTCCGGGACAGGGGTACAAGAGACCCAGTACTTC; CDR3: CAISESSGTGVQETQYF
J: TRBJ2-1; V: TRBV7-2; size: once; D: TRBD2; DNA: TGTGCCAGCAGCTTGGTGACTAGCGGGGGGGCCGGGGTTGTGTACAATGAGCAGTTCTTC; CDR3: CASSLVTSGGAGVVYNEQFF
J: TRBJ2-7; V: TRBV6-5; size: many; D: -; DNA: TGTGCCAGCAGCCATGGACAAACCTACGAGCAGTACTTC; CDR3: CASSHGQTYEQYF
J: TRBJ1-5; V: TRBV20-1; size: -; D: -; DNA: TGCAGTGCTAGAGAGGCGGGGAGCAATCAGCCCCAGCATTTT; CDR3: CSAREAGSNQPQHF
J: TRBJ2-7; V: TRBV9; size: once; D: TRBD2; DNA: TGTGCCAGCAGTCCTAGGCGGGGGGGCGGGTACGAGCAGTACTTC; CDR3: CASSPRRGGGYEQYF
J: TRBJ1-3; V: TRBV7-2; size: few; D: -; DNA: TGTGCCAGCAGCTTAGCGGGAGGGCTCTCTGGAAACACCATATATTTT; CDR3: CASSLAGGLSGNTIYF
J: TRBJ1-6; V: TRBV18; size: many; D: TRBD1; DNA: TGTGCCAGCTCACCCGGACAGGCCCTTAACTCACCCCTCCACTTT; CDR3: CASSPGQALNSPLHF
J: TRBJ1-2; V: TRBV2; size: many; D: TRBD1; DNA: TGTGCCAGTCACCGGGACAGTAACTATGGCTACACCTTC; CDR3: CASHRDSNYGYTF
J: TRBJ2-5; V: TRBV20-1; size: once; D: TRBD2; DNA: TGCAGTGCTAGGCTAGCGGGAGTTCAAGAGACCCAGTACTTC; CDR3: CSARLAGVQETQYF
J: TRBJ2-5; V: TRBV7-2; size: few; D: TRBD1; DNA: TGTGCCAGCAGCCCCAGGACAGGGGAGGGCGAGACCCAGTACTTC; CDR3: CASSPRTGEGETQYF
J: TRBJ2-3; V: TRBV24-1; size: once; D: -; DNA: TGTGCCACCAGTGATTTATACGTTGCCTGGGATACGCAGTATTTT; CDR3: CATSDLYVAWDTQYF
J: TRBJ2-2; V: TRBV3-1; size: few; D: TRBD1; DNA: TGTGCCAGCAGCCAAGGAATGTATCGGGGACAGGTAGTTAGTACCGGGGAGCTGTTTTTT; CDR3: CASSQGMYRGQVVSTGELFF
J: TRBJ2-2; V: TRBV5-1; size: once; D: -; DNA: TGTGCCAGCAGCAACCGGCCCACCGGGGAGCTGTTTTTT; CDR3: CASSNRPTGELFF
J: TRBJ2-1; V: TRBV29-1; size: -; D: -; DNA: TGCAGCGTCGTTCTGGGTTACAATGAGCAGTTCTTC; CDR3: CSVVLGYNEQFF
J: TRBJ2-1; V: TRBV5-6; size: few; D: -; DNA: TGTGCCAGCAGCCTAAGGGGGGGTGAGCAGTTCTTC; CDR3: CASSLRGGEQFF
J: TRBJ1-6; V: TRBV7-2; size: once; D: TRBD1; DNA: TGTGCCAGCAGATATACCGGGACAGGCACGAATCAGCCCCTCCTCTTT; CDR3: CASRYTGTGTNQPLLF
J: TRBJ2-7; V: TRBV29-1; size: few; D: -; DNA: TGCAGCGCTACTGACCAGGGGAGCTCCTACGAGCAGTACTTC; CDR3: CSATDQGSSYEQYF
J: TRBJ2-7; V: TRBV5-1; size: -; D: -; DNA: TGCGCCAGCAGCGAGCCAGAACTCACCTACGAGCAGTACTTC; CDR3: CASSEPELTYEQYF
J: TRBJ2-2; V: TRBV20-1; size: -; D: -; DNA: TGCAGTGCCGGAGACGCAGGGGCGAACACCGGGGAGCTGTTTTTT; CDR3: CSAGDAGANTGELFF
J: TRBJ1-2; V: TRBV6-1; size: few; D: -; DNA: TGTGCCAGCAGTGAACAGGCCCACTATGGCTACACCTTC; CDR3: CASSEQAHYGYTF
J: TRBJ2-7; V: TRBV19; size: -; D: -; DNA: TGTGCCAGTAGTACACAGGCTTCCTCCTACGAGCAGTACTTC; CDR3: CASSTQASSYEQYF